A selection of T cell receptor beta chains follows, all from one sample in a study of blood T cell repertoires in COVID-19. Assay used: immunoSEQ multiplex PCR; TCRdb lists only in-frame clones, some missing. In the table there are roughly 69,000 clones, 84% of which are singletons. The material sequenced was peripheral blood. The receptor source for this set is a human donor in a cohort sampled during active COVID-19. CDR3s include the opening cysteine and the closing phenylalanine or tryptophan. The D gene is left open where the match is weak. Clone size appears in some rows only: once, few, many, or a class for an expanded clone.

J,V,size,D,DNA,CDR3
TRBJ2-7,TRBV19,.,.,TGTGCCAGTAGCCAACAGGCCAGCTACGAGCAGTACTTC,CASSQQASYEQYF
TRBJ2-5,TRBV6-6,.,TRBD1,TGTGCCAGCAGCTTTCAGGGGGCTGGGGAGACCCAGTACTTC,CASSFQGAGETQYF
TRBJ1-1,TRBV19,.,.,TGTGCCAGTTCCCGAACGCGGGAGGCTTTCTTT,CASSRTREAFF
TRBJ2-7,TRBV13,.,.,TGTGCCAGCAGCTTTGGCCAGGGATCCTACGAGCAGTACTTC,CASSFGQGSYEQYF
TRBJ2-7,TRBV9,.,.,TGTGCCAGCAGCGTAGTGGAGGGGCCCGACGAGCAGTACTTC,CASSVVEGPDEQYF
TRBJ2-7,TRBV6-5,.,TRBD2,TGTGCCAGCAGCCCCGGGACTAGCGGGGGTCAGTACTTC,CASSPGTSGGQYF
TRBJ2-1,TRBV11-2,.,.,TGTGCCAGCAGCTTAGGGACTGGCTTCAATGAGCAGTTCTTC,CASSLGTGFNEQFF
TRBJ2-3,TRBV6-4,.,.,TGTGCCAGCAGTGACTCAGGGGACACAGATACGCAGTATTTT,CASSDSGDTDTQYF
TRBJ1-1,TRBV29-1,once,.,TGCAGCGTGCACACCATGAACACTGAAGCTTTCTTT,CSVHTMNTEAFF
TRBJ1-1,TRBV18,.,TRBD1,TGTGCCAGCTCGCCTTCTCTTACCCTTACAGGGGACACTGAAGCTTTCTTT,CASSPSLTLTGDTEAFF
TRBJ2-6,TRBV9,.,.,TGTGCCAGCAGCCCGAGGGACTTACTCTGGGGACCAACCACCGACGTCCTGACTTTC,CASSPRDLLWGPTTDVLTF
TRBJ2-7,TRBV25-1,.,.,TGTGCCAGCAGTTCCACAGGTACGAAGCAGTACTTC,CASSSTGTKQYF